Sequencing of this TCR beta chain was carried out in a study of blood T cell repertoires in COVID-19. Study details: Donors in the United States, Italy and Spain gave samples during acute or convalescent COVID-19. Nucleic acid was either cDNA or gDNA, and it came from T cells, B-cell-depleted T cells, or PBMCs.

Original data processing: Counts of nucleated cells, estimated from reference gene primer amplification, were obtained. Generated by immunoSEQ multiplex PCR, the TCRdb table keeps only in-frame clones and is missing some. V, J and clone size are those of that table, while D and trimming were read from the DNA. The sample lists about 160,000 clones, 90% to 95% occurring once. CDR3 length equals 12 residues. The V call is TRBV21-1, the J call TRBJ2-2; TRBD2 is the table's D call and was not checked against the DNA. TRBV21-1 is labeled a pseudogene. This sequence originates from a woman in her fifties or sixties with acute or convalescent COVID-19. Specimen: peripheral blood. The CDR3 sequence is CASGGYTGELFF. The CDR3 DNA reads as TGTGCCAGCGGAGGATACACCGGGGAGCTGTTTTTT.